These 20 T cell receptor beta chains were sequenced from one sample in a study of persistence of HIV-infected CD4 T cells. The stimulus was lysate of CMV-infected fibroblasts, approximately 9.6 ug/mL. CD4+ T cells upregulating both CD40 ligand and CD69 were sorted as responding cells. The libraries were made with immunoSEQ version 4 in survey mode. Sequencing used immunoSEQ multiplex PCR; TCRdb keeps in-frame clones, though not all of them. The sample holds around 13,000 clones, approximately 71% seen once. No antigen has been identified for these receptors. The specimen was CD4+ T cells sorted from PBMCs after approximately 19-hour stimulation, collected from a patient who received antiretroviral therapy. The origin of the receptors is an adult man with HIV who was CMV-seropositive.

V gene TRBV25-1 combines with J gene TRBJ1-2; D is unclear. V was trimmed by 3 bases and J by 5 bases, leaving 7 bases between them. Germline V lookup: CDR1 MGHDK, CDR2 SYGVNS. The CDR3 consists of 12 residues. CDR3 amino acids: CASSDAIYGYTF. CDR3 DNA sequence: TGTGCCAGCAGTGACGCGATTTATGGCTACACCTTC.

J is TRBJ1-5 and V is TRBV10-3, with unresolved D. Trimming shortened V by 8 bases and J by 2 bases, and 10 bases separated the two germline ends. CDR3 length: 13 residues. Per germline, CDR1 ENHRY and CDR2 SYGVKD. The CDR3 DNA sequence: TGTGCCATCGCGGGTAGCGGCAATCAGCCCCAGCATTTT. Protein sequence: CAIAGSGNQPQHF.

The chain has TRBV2 and TRBJ1-3; a weak D match, TRBD1 (6 bases). V dropped 5 bases and J dropped 5 bases, with 10 bases sitting between them. CDR1 SNHLY and CDR2 FYNNEI come from the germline V gene. The CDR3 has 13 amino acids. The CDR3 DNA follows: TGTGCCAGCAGTTACAGGGAAAGAAACACCATATATTTT. It is translated as CASSYRERNTIYF.

The chain uses TRBV5-1 and TRBJ2-7; 14 bases are a match to TRBD2. Germline V gives CDR1 SGHRS, CDR2 YFSETQ. V was clipped by 3 bases and J by 5 bases; unmatched bases: 4. The CDR3 runs to 15 residues. In DNA, the CDR3 is TGCGCCAGCAGCTCGACTAGCGGGGGGGCTCACGAGCAGTACTTC. This gives the protein CASSSTSGGAHEQYF. Combining the CDR3 with reference TRBV5-1 and TRBJ2-7 gives the whole variable domain KAGVTQTPRYLIKTRGQQVTLSCSPISGHRSVSWYQQTPGQGLQFLFEYFSETQRNKGNFPGRFSGRQFSNSRSEMNVSTLELGDSALYLCASSSTSGGAHEQYFGPGTRLTVT.

The chain recombines TRBV2 with TRBJ1-3; TRBD1 is a possible D gene (6 bases). Trimming cost V 4 bases and J 8 bases, with 15 bases left between them. CDR3 size: 14 residues. In germline, CDR1 is SNHLY, CDR2 FYNNEI. The CDR3 nucleotides are TGTGCCAGCAGTGTGTCAGGGGCCGGGGACACCATATATTTT. This sequence encodes CASSVSGAGDTIYF.

In this sample, this clone turned up a few times. The chain is built from TRBV6-5 and TRBJ1-6; possibly TRBD1 for D (5 bases). V lost 2 bases to trimming and J lost 0 bases, with 8 bases between them. Germline V gene sequence: CDR1 MNHEY, CDR2 SVGAGI. CDR3 length: 16 residues. CDR3 sequence: CASSYKGSSYNSPLHF. For the CDR3, the DNA is TGTGCCAGCAGTTACAAGGGGAGCTCCTATAATTCACCCCTCCACTTT.

The chain carries TRBV5-1 and TRBJ1-1, with a possible D match to TRBD1 (5 bases). The ends were cut back, 0 bases at V and 1 base at J, with 10 bases in the middle. CDR1 is SGHRS, CDR2 YFSETQ, per germline. This CDR3 comprises 15 residues. The CDR3 is CASSLAGKGNTEAFF. CDR3 nucleotides: TGCGCCAGCAGCTTGGCAGGGAAGGGGAACACTGAAGCTTTCTTT.

The chain links TRBV5-1 to TRBJ1-2; D is unresolved. The V and J ends lost 0 bases and 8 bases respectively, with 17 bases between them. This CDR3 comprises 15 residues. From germline, CDR1 is SGHRS and CDR2 YFSETQ. CDR3 DNA: TGCGCCAGCAGCTTGGTTCCCGGCACCGGGCCCGGCTACACCTTC. Protein: CASSLVPGTGPGYTF.

The chain employs TRBV6-5 and TRBJ1-6; 7 bases are shared with TRBD1. The V gene's germline CDR1 is MNHEY and CDR2 SVGAGI. The CDR3 runs 16 residues. V lost 0 bases to trimming and J lost 7 bases; unmatched junction nucleotides: 6. The CDR3 reads CASSYSGTVANSPLHF. CDR3 nucleotides: TGTGCCAGCAGTTACTCCGGGACAGTGGCGAATTCACCCCTCCACTTT.

The chain employs TRBV4-1 and TRBJ2-2, with 7 bases identical to TRBD2. The germline V gene encodes CDR1 MGHRA and CDR2 YSYEKL. V gave up 0 bases and J gave up 5 bases; unmatched junction bases: 9. The CDR3 runs 17 residues. The CDR3 DNA follows: TGCGCCAGCAGCCAAGAGAGCTGGGGGGGTGTTACCGGGGAGCTGTTTTTT. It specifies CASSQESWGGVTGELFF.

There are a few counts of this clone. The V call is TRBV24-1, the J call TRBJ2-1, with 9 bases identical to TRBD1. V gave up 3 bases and J gave up 8 bases; unmatched junction bases: 7. The germline V gene has CDR1 KGHDR and CDR2 SFDVKD. The CDR3 length is 15 residues. CDR3 bases: TGTGCCACCAGTGATCGGACAGGGGAATGGGATGAGCAGTTCTTC. Translation gives CATSDRTGEWDEQFF.

J is TRBJ2-3 and V is TRBV27, with a possible D match to TRBD1 (6 bases). The CDR3 sequence is 14 residues long. The germline V gene has CDR1 MNHEY and CDR2 SMNVEV (reference sequence). The V and J ends lost 3 bases and 4 bases respectively, with 11 bases between them. CDR3 sequence: CASSFPGAPDTQYF. CDR3 DNA: TGTGCCAGCAGTTTCCCAGGGGCCCCAGATACGCAGTATTTT.

This clone is judged medium-sized. The chain employs TRBV3-1 (or the pseudogene TRBV3-2) and TRBJ2-2; D perhaps matches TRBD2 (5 bases). V was cut by 4 bases and J by 1 base, with 10 bases left in between. From germline, CDR1 is LGHDT and CDR2 YNNKEL (reference sequence). This CDR3 has 15 amino acids. The CDR3 coding sequence is TGTGCCAGCAGCCCCGCCGGGAAGAACACCGGGGAGCTGTTTTTT. Residues: CASSPAGKNTGELFF.

The V gene is TRBV2, the J gene TRBJ2-7; D is possibly TRBD1 (6 bases). V gave up 5 bases and J gave up 2 bases, with 19 bases separating them. This CDR3 is 16 amino acids long. Germline-derived CDR1 and CDR2 are SNHLY and FYNNEI. Written as DNA, the CDR3 is TGTGCCAGCAGTCACGTCAGGCAGGGGAACACCTACGAGCAGTACTTC. Protein product: CASSHVRQGNTYEQYF. The complete variable domain, with remaining parts taken from reference TRBV2 and TRBJ2-7, reads EPEVTQTPSHQVTQMGQEVILRCVPISNHLYFYWYRQILGQKVEFLVSFYNNEISEKSEIFDDQFSVERPDGSNFTLKIRSTKLEDSAMYFCASSHVRQGNTYEQYFGPGTRLTVT.

This clone was observed a single time. The chain carries TRBV7-9 and TRBJ2-7; 7 bases align to TRBD1. The CDR3 has 13 residues. The J segment lost 6 bases and the V segment lost 11 bases, leaving 13 bases of the junction unmatched. Germline CDR1 SEHNR, CDR2 FQNEAQ (reference sequence). The DNA of the CDR3 is TGTGCCGCCCAGGGGCAGGGGGAGAGCGAGCAGTACTTC. Translation: CAAQGQGESEQYF.

With respect to this clone: Within the sample, other DNA sequences also encode this same CDR3. The chain links TRBV7-2 to TRBJ2-1; tentatively, D is TRBD2 (7 bases). This CDR3 has 14 residues. Looked up from germline, CDR1 is SGHTA and CDR2 is FQGNSA. Trimming left V 0 bases short and J 5 bases short, with 8 bases between. DNA of the CDR3: TGTGCCAGCAGCTTAGCGGGGGGGCACAATGAGCAGTTCTTC. Translation gives CASSLAGGHNEQFF.

J is TRBJ1-1 and V is TRBV2; tentatively, D is TRBD1 (6 bases). Per germline, CDR1 SNHLY and CDR2 FYNNEI. V gave up 8 bases and J gave up 2 bases, with 18 bases separating them. CDR3 length: 15 amino acids. The CDR3 coding sequence is TGTGCCAGCTTACGAGCAGGGGCAAAAAACACTGAAGCTTTCTTT. Translating it yields CASLRAGAKNTEAFF.

The chain recombines TRBV7-6 with TRBJ1-1; no clear D. Germline lookup yields CDR1 SGHVS and CDR2 FNYEAQ. This CDR3 comprises 13 residues. The germline V and J ends were trimmed by 0 bases and 5 bases, with 7 bases remaining between them. CDR3: CASSLAWETEAFF. Written as DNA, the CDR3 is TGTGCCAGCAGCTTAGCGTGGGAAACTGAAGCTTTCTTT.

The chain employs TRBV14 and TRBJ2-7; D uncertain. Germline V lookup: CDR1 SGHDN, CDR2 FVKESK. The CDR3 runs to 15 residues. V lost 2 bases, J lost 0 bases, and 11 bases lay in between. The CDR3 here is CASSQQAGSSYEQYF. DNA of the CDR3: TGTGCCAGCAGCCAACAGGCTGGATCCTCCTACGAGCAGTACTTC.

This chain joins TRBV5-1 and TRBJ2-7, with D possibly matching TRBD1 (5 bases). V gave up 1 base and J gave up 4 bases, with 15 bases separating them. The CDR3 runs 15 residues. CDR1 is SGHRS and CDR2 is YFSETQ in the germline V gene. The CDR3 spells CASSLLGVSSYEQYF. CDR3 bases: TGCGCCAGCAGCTTGTTAGGGGTCTCTTCTTACGAGCAGTACTTC.